The table lists the clone carrying this T cell receptor beta chain with a few counts. The data originate from a study of patients and donors after allogeneic stem cell transplantation. There are 13 residues in the CDR3. CDR1 and CDR2 (germline): SQVTM, ANQGSEA. Losses at the gene ends were 5 bases for V and 3 bases for J; bases not matched to a gene: 4. TCRdb re-called the RT-PCR reads with MiXCR, one entry per CDR3 protein. Of about 400,000 distinct CDR3 sequences in the sample, 16% were seen once. The receptor was derived from a human donor who was either an allogeneic HSCT recipient or a stem cell or donor lymphocyte infusion donor (not recorded which). It is not recorded whose cells these are; they may come from a transplant donor. The material sequenced was blood, either unsorted or a sorted T cell fraction (not recorded which). The chain is built from TRBV29-1 and TRBJ2-4; 7 positions agree with TRBD2. The CDR3 sequence is CSVSGGNKNIQYF. For the CDR3, the DNA is TGCAGCGTTTCGGGGGGAAACAAAAACATTCAGTACTTC.